The TCR beta chain described here comes from a study of human T cells and chemical hapten exposure (dated by TCRdb to the early 2020s). As for the study more broadly: For sensitization, 2% DPC in acetone was applied to a roughly 2 cm by roughly 2 cm area of upper inner arm skin. Patients additionally received weekly therapeutic DPC doses to the scalp throughout the roughly 25-week study period. Patch testing was done on the upper back using Finn chambers containing 0.01% DPC, and results were scored after 6 days according to International Contact Dermatitis Research Group standards. Most of the patients in the cohort were female, and the cohort covered alopecia areata with under or over 50% scalp involvement, alopecia totalis and alopecia universalis. Libraries were pooled for sequencing, and variation in per-sample TCR yields was attributed mainly to small differences in library volumes within the pool. Peripheral blood TCR repertoire changes were tracked in vivo in alopecia patients during primary and secondary sensitization to the hapten diphenylcyclopropenone (DPC). Blood samples were taken from patients before sensitization (week 0) and then at 2, 6 and about 24 weeks after DPC sensitization. Some 29 alopecia patients gave blood for TCR sequencing at one to four time points (pre-sensitization, 2, 6 and 24 weeks). From each blood RNA sample, both TCR alpha and TCR beta chains were sequenced.

The time point label corresponds to: pre-sensitization, week 0. The sample's treatment or condition label is to be understood as: therapeutic diphenylcyclopropenone sensitization with weekly scalp DPC. Unfractionated whole blood was collected in Tempus Blood RNA tubes, and total RNA was extracted from that blood. At each patch-test visit, blood was drawn before the patch test was applied. Patients were considered eligible if aged 18 to 70, diagnosed with alopecia and deemed suitable for DPC therapy, and patients were excluded if pregnant. Receptor libraries were prepared by RACE. Sequencing was carried out with a NextSeq 500. Library preparation attached unique molecular identifiers to individual cDNA molecules for quantitative, reproducible TCR counting. The authors' analysis ran thus. A median of around 100,000 TCRs per sample was observed, with a range of roughly 20,000 to 700,000. V, J and CDR3 annotation of the TCR reads was carried out using the Decombinator software suite. To make PS versus PT1 abundance plots, every sample was subsampled to the same number of TCRs (28,000). TCRs were defined as expanded if absent before sensitization and observed at least eight times at the 2-week time point. TCRdb reanalyzed the raw reads on its own, using fastp at Q25 for trimming and MiXCR for clone calling, and kept in-frame beta chains. Every CDR3 protein is listed once, alongside the most common genes and DNA of its rows. The V and J calls shown here were made by TCRdb, not taken from the authors' results. The sample yields approximately 50,000 distinct CDR3 sequences; 8.5% to 10% were counted once. The top ten clonotypes cover roughly 9% of the sample.

General conclusions and limits of the study: DPC sensitization did not change the number of TCRs with a frequency above 1 in 1000, and there was no evidence of changes in global repertoire structure. Expanded TCRs formed significantly more large CDR3 similarity clusters than pre-sensitization or healthy control sets, consistent with antigen-driven responses. Because all patients had alopecia, a presumed autoimmune disease, the immune response of the patients might differ from that of healthy individuals. Repeated subsampling changed both the strength of the expansion versus patch-test correlation and the threshold at which the correlation became significant. Patch test score was positively correlated with the number of PT1 expanded TCRs, with significance at thresholds 8, 16 and 32 but not at 4.

This clonotype has a handful of counts. No cognate antigen has been identified for it. Base qualities are not recorded, but no much larger clone differs from it by a single base. The CDR3 covers 13 residues, taking in both the cysteine and the phenylalanine. Here the CDR3 DNA is all that survives: 39 bases in frame from base 1. Unmatched junction bases come to 6, with V trimmed by 3 bases and J by 5 bases. CDR1 and CDR2, per the germline V gene, are SQVTM and ANQGSEA. The specimen was whole blood, collected in connection with sensitization to the hapten diphenylcyclopropenone (DPC). This TCR was sampled from a woman aged 30 to 39 with alopecia areata. Some clones in this sample may be carry-over from other donors' samples. The sequence joins TRBV29-1 to TRBJ2-5; 7 bases in between match TRBD2. The CDR3 here reads CSVDWGGPETQYF. The nucleotides read TGCAGCGTTGATTGGGGGGGTCCGGAGACCCAGTACTTC.